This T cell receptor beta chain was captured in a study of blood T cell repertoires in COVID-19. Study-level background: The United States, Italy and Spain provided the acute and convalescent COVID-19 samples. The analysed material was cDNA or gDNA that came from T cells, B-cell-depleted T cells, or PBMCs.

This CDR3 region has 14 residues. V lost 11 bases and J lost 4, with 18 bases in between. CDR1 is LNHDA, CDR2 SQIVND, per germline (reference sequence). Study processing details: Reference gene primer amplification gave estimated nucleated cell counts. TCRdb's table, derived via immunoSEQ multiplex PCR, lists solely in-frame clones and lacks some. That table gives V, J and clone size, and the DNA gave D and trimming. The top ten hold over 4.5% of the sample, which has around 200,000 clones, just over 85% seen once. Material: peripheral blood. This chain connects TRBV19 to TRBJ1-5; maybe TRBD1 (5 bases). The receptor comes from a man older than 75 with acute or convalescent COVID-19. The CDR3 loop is CASKDNTMNQPQHF. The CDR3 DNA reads TGTGCCTCTAAGGACAACACCATGAATCAGCCCCAGCATTTT.